The 31 T cell receptor beta chains below all came from one sample that was sequenced in a study of memory CD4+ T cells and cytomegalovirus serostatus. The assay was immunoSEQ multiplex PCR, and TCRdb's table has in-frame clones only and misses some. The repertoire consists of some 58,000 clones, with about 74% occurring once and the leading ten covering almost 0.9%. The sort gate was single viable CD3+CD4+CD8-CD45RO+ cells for memory CD4+ T cells. The sequenced material came from memory CD4+ T cells from blood. These receptors were taken from an adult in good health and CMV-seronegative.

The J gene is TRBJ1-2, the V gene TRBV18; TRBD1 agrees at 7 bases. Germline CDR1 KGHSH, CDR2 LQKENI. V dropped 2 bases and J dropped 4; count of bases not matched to a gene: 10. The CDR3 loop spans 16 amino acids. The CDR3 here is CASSPGTGDSGYGYTF. For the CDR3, the DNA is TGTGCCAGCTCACCAGGAACAGGGGATAGCGGCTATGGCTACACCTTC.

This chain uses TRBV30 with TRBJ1-5; the D gene is possibly TRBD1 (6 bases). The length of the CDR3 is 15 residues. V lost 2 bases, J lost 0 bases, and 11 bases lay in between. Looked up from germline, CDR1 is GTSNPN and CDR2 is SVGIG (reference sequence). The CDR3 DNA reads as TGTGCCTGGAGTCAAGGGGGACTTAGCAATCAGCCCCAGCATTTT. It yields the protein CAWSQGGLSNQPQHF.

The chain uses TRBV2 and TRBJ2-3, with TRBD1 identical over 8 bases. The CDR3 is 15 amino acids. V shed 5 bases and J 1 base; nucleotides not matched to a gene: 5. Germline CDR1 SNHLY, CDR2 FYNNEI. CDR3 in amino acids: CASSLQGVGTDTQYF. For the CDR3, the DNA is TGTGCCAGCAGTTTACAGGGGGTAGGCACAGATACGCAGTATTTT.

The J gene is TRBJ2-7, the V gene TRBV27, with 7 bases aligning to TRBD1. This CDR3 is 15 amino acids long. Germline V gene data show CDR1 as MNHEY and CDR2 as SMNVEV (reference sequence). With V trimmed by 3 bases and J by 3 bases, 8 bases remained unmatched. For the CDR3, the DNA is TGTGCCAGCAGTTTCAGACAGGGAAATCACTACGAGCAGTACTTC. Translation gives CASSFRQGNHYEQYF.

V and J are TRBV29-1 and TRBJ1-2, with TRBD1 as a possible D gene (5 bases). Trimming took 5 bases from V and 8 from J, leaving 12 bases between them. The germline CDR1 and CDR2 sequences are SQVTM and ANQGSEA. This CDR3 contains 11 residues. CDR3 in amino acids: CSVLGRGGYTF. The CDR3 DNA reads as TGCAGCGTTTTGGGACGGGGCGGCTACACCTTC.

V usage is TRBV6-5 and J usage is TRBJ1-5, with 10 bases that match TRBD1. The CDR3 is made up of 15 amino acids. V trimming: 7 bases; J trimming: 7 bases; junction bases outside the gene matches: 10. Per germline, CDR1 MNHEY and CDR2 SVGAGI. The CDR3 DNA reads as TGTGCCAGCAACCCGGGACAGGGGTCGGGGCAGCCCCAGCATTTT. Translated, it gives CASNPGQGSGQPQHF.

The genes are TRBV7-9 and TRBJ2-3, with D tentatively TRBD1 (5 bases). CDR1 and CDR2 (germline): SEHNR, FQNEAQ (reference sequence). V was trimmed by 5 bases and J by 8 bases, leaving 17 bases between them. The CDR3 totals 14 residues. The CDR3 sequence is CASSPQAGIGTQYF. The CDR3 DNA reads TGTGCCAGCAGCCCCCAGGCAGGGATCGGTACGCAGTATTTT.

This clone was found a few times. The chain couples TRBV19 to TRBJ1-4; 8 bases align to TRBD1. Unmatched junction bases numbered 5, after V lost 7 bases and J lost 4 bases. From germline, CDR1 is LNHDA and CDR2 SQIVND (reference sequence). The CDR3 loop spans 14 amino acids. This CDR3 reads CASNQGAFNEKLFF. The CDR3 nucleotides read TGTGCCAGTAACCAGGGGGCGTTTAATGAAAAACTGTTTTTT.

The chain uses TRBV6-4 and TRBJ2-2; D tentatively reads TRBD1 or TRBD2 (5 bases each). This CDR3 is built from 14 residues. Trimming left V 5 bases short and J 6 bases short, with 13 bases between. The germline V gene has CDR1 MRHNA and CDR2 SNTAGT. The chain's CDR3 is CASSQGWDAGELFF. The CDR3 DNA follows: TGTGCCAGCAGTCAGGGTTGGGACGCCGGGGAGCTGTTTTTT.

The V gene is TRBV19, the J gene TRBJ1-4; 9 bases are shared with TRBD1. CDR1 is LNHDA, CDR2 SQIVND, per germline (reference sequence). The ends lost 9 bases at V and 5 bases at J; junction bases unmatched: 7. The CDR3 is made up of 14 amino acids. The CDR3 reads CASDKTGGNEKLFF. The DNA for the CDR3 is TGTGCCAGCGACAAGACAGGGGGAAATGAAAAACTGTTTTTT. The full variable domain, in which reference TRBV19 and TRBJ1-4 provide the parts outside the CDR3, is DGGITQSPKYLFRKEGQNVTLSCEQNLNHDAMYWYRQDPGQGLRLIYYSQIVNDFQKGDIAEGYSVSREKKESFPLTVTSAQKNPTAFYLCASDKTGGNEKLFFGSGTQLSVL.

This chain uses TRBV6-5 with TRBJ1-2; D remains ambiguous. Germline-derived CDR1 and CDR2 are MNHEY and SVGAGI. V was cut by 2 bases and J by 3 bases, with 13 bases left in between. This CDR3 has 15 residues. The CDR3 loop reads CASSYGGGVDYGYTF. Here the CDR3 DNA reads TGTGCCAGCAGTTACGGAGGAGGTGTGGACTATGGCTACACCTTC.

The chain couples TRBV4-2 to TRBJ1-2; D uncertain. Trimming cost V 1 base and J 5 bases, with 8 bases left between them. The length of the CDR3 is 13 residues. Per germline, CDR1 LGHNA and CDR2 YNFKEQ. The CDR3 spells CASSQGAAYGYTF. CDR3 coding DNA: TGTGCCAGCAGCCAAGGGGCAGCTTATGGCTACACCTTC.

This clone was observed a single time. The CDR3 reads CASSLGGTGQQETQYF. CDR3 nucleotides: TGTGCCAGCAGCTTAGGAGGGACAGGGCAACAAGAGACCCAGTACTTC. The gene calls are TRBV11-3 and TRBJ2-5, with 9 positions matching TRBD1. V shed 1 base, J shed 2 bases, and the junction held 5 bases outside the gene matches. The CDR3 covers 16 residues. From germline, CDR1 is SGHNT and CDR2 YENEEA.

The chain combines TRBV28 with TRBJ2-5, with 7 bases fitting TRBD1. Germline CDR1 and CDR2: MDHEN and SYDVKM. The CDR3 length is 16 residues. V was clipped by 3 bases and J by 5 bases; unmatched bases: 12. The CDR3, as DNA: TGTGCCAGCAGTTTCTCATTTGGACAGGTCGAGGAGACCCAGTACTTC. Encoded protein: CASSFSFGQVEETQYF. Using reference TRBV28 and TRBJ2-5 for the parts outside the CDR3, the full variable domain is DVKVTQSSRYLVKRTGEKVFLECVQDMDHENMFWYRQDPGLGLRLIYFSYDVKMKEKGDIPEGYSVSREKKERFSLILESASTNQTSMYLCASSFSFGQVEETQYFGPGTRLLVL.

The chain joins TRBV2 to TRBJ2-4, with a weak D call TRBD2 (5 bases). This CDR3 contains 13 residues. The ends were cut back, 5 bases at V and 5 bases at J, with 10 bases in the middle. Germline-derived CDR1 and CDR2 are SNHLY and FYNNEI. CDR3 in amino acids: CASSYGLENIQYF. CDR3 nucleotide sequence: TGTGCCAGCAGTTATGGACTGGAAAACATTCAGTACTTC.

This clone has a handful of counts. This sample includes further DNA sequences coding for the same CDR3. The J gene is TRBJ1-2, the V gene TRBV28; D is unclear. The CDR3 has 10 residues. The ends were cut back, 5 bases at V and 6 bases at J, with 4 bases in the middle. In germline, CDR1 is MDHEN, CDR2 SYDVKM. In nucleotides, the CDR3 is TGTGCCAGCAGTCGGGATGGCTACACCTTC. Its protein is CASSRDGYTF.

In its sample, this clone was seen a few times. DNA for the CDR3: TGTGCCAGCAACCAATATGGGGCCAACGTCCTGACTTTC. This encodes CASNQYGANVLTF. The chain combines TRBV2 with TRBJ2-6; D gene uncertain. Germline loops: CDR1 SNHLY, CDR2 FYNNEI. Trimming shortened V by 7 bases and J by 3 bases, and 7 bases separated the two germline ends. CDR3 length equals 13 residues. Variable domain in full (rest from reference TRBV2 and TRBJ2-6): EPEVTQTPSHQVTQMGQEVILRCVPISNHLYFYWYRQILGQKVEFLVSFYNNEISEKSEIFDDQFSVERPDGSNFTLKIRSTKLEDSAMYFCASNQYGANVLTFGAGSRLTVL.

Only a few counts were recorded for this clone. The genes are TRBV7-6 and TRBJ1-1; 12 bases match TRBD1. Trimming cost V 5 bases and J 4 bases; bases outside gene matches: 5. This CDR3 spans 15 amino acids. Germline CDR1 reads SGHVS; CDR2 reads FNYEAQ. The CDR3 DNA reads as TGTGCCAGCAGCCCAAGGGACAGGGGGCCCACTGAAGCTTTCTTT. Protein sequence: CASSPRDRGPTEAFF.

The genes are TRBV18 and TRBJ1-4, with D hard to call. The germline V gene encodes CDR1 KGHSH and CDR2 LQKENI. Trimming shortened V by 2 bases and J by 6 bases, and 7 bases separated the two germline ends. The CDR3 length is 13 residues. CDR3 sequence reads: CASSPNLYEKLFF. The CDR3 nucleotides are TGTGCCAGCTCACCAAATCTTTATGAAAAACTGTTTTTT.

This clone was detected only once. The V call is TRBV29-1, the J call TRBJ2-7; 9 bases fit TRBD1. V shed 4 bases and J 3 bases; nucleotides not matched to a gene: 4. CDR1 and CDR2 (germline): SQVTM, ANQGSEA. The CDR3 is 13 amino acids. CDR3 sequence reads: CSVAGTGRYEQYF. DNA of the CDR3: TGCAGCGTTGCCGGGACAGGGCGCTACGAGCAGTACTTC.

The CDR3, as DNA: TGCAGCGTTGACAGGGTAGGAGGCTACACCTTC. It translates to CSVDRVGGYTF. V gene TRBV29-1 combines with J gene TRBJ1-2; a weak D match, TRBD1 (5 bases). V dropped 3 bases and J dropped 8 bases, with 10 bases sitting between them. This CDR3 is built from 11 residues. CDR1 SQVTM and CDR2 ANQGSEA come from the germline V gene.

This clone has only a few counts. The chain employs TRBV27 and TRBJ2-7; TRBD2 might be the D (5 bases). The CDR3 extends over 14 amino acids. Trimming removed 11 bases from V and 0 bases from J, with 17 bases in between. Germline V lookup: CDR1 MNHEY, CDR2 SMNVEV (reference sequence). The CDR3 region has the DNA TGTGCCGTTAGGAGGCTATCGGGCTCCTACGAGCAGTACTTC. Amino acid sequence: CAVRRLSGSYEQYF.

This clone was counted only a few times. The chain carries TRBV5-1 and TRBJ2-7; 9 nucleotides agree with TRBD1. V dropped 2 bases and J dropped 7; count of bases not matched to a gene: 10. The CDR3 loop spans 15 amino acids. Looked up from germline, CDR1 is SGHRS and CDR2 is YFSETQ. The CDR3 nucleotides are TGCGCCAGCAGCTTCAGACAACAGGGGGCGAGGGAGCAGTACTTC. Translation: CASSFRQQGAREQYF.

This chain connects TRBV5-1 to TRBJ2-5; D tentatively fits TRBD1 or TRBD2 (5 bases each). The V gene's germline CDR1 is SGHRS and CDR2 YFSETQ. The V end was cut by 3 bases, the J end by 1 base, with 10 bases between. The CDR3 is 14 residues long. In nucleotides, the CDR3 is TGCGCCAGCAGCTCCAACGGGGCCCAAGAGACCCAGTACTTC. This encodes CASSSNGAQETQYF.

The count of this clone is one. The rearrangement links TRBV6-6 to TRBJ1-3; D remains unclear. Germline assignment: CDR1 MNHNY and CDR2 SVGAGI (reference sequence). Trimming took off 6 bases at V and 7 bases at J, with 10 bases between the two ends. This CDR3 comprises 12 residues. The CDR3 DNA sequence: TGTGCCAGCAGCCAAGAGGCGAACACCATATATTTT. This translates into CASSQEANTIYF.

The chain recombines TRBV27 with TRBJ2-5, with a tentative D call TRBD2 (7 bases). The CDR3 contains 16 residues. Trimming shortened V by 3 bases and J by 2 bases, and 16 bases separated the two germline ends. Germline CDR1 is MNHEY and CDR2 is SMNVEV (reference sequence). Written as DNA, the CDR3 is TGTGCCAGCAGTTTTTTGGGGGGGACAACTCAAGAGACCCAGTACTTC. Its protein is CASSFLGGTTQETQYF.

The chain links TRBV30 to TRBJ2-5; D is unclear. The CDR3 consists of 11 residues. CDR1 is GTSNPN, CDR2 SVGIG, per germline (reference sequence). V was shortened by 1 base and J by 5 bases, with 5 bases between the two germline ends. This CDR3 reads CAWSDGETQYF. CDR3 sequence (DNA): TGTGCCTGGAGTGACGGTGAGACCCAGTACTTC. The variable domain in full, with the rest retrieved from reference TRBV30 and TRBJ2-5, is SQTIHQWPATLVQPVGSPLSLECTVEGTSNPNLYWYRQAAGRGLQLLFYSVGIGQISSEVPQNLSASRPQDRQFILSSKKLLLSDSGFYLCAWSDGETQYFGPGTRLLVL.

This chain connects TRBV5-1 to TRBJ2-1; 11 bases agree with TRBD2. The CDR3 loop spans 18 amino acids. The germline V gene encodes CDR1 SGHRS and CDR2 YFSETQ. Trimming cost V 3 bases and J 0 bases; bases outside gene matches: 8. CDR3 bases: TGCGCCAGCAGCTACGGGACTAGCGGTAGGAGCTCCTACAATGAGCAGTTCTTC. It specifies CASSYGTSGRSSYNEQFF.

The CDR3 nucleotides read TGTGCCTGGAGTCAAGACAGGGCTGGGATTGCGCCCCAGCATTTT. Translating it yields CAWSQDRAGIAPQHF. This chain connects TRBV30 to TRBJ1-5, with 7 positions matching TRBD1. This CDR3 contains 15 residues. With 2 bases clipped from V and 9 bases from J, the junction kept 13 bases outside the gene matches. CDR1 is GTSNPN, CDR2 SVGIG, per germline (reference sequence).

The V gene is TRBV27, the J gene TRBJ2-5; 9 nucleotides line up with TRBD2. J was trimmed by 5 bases and V by 5 bases; bases with no gene match: 9. Germline assignment: CDR1 MNHEY and CDR2 SMNVEV (reference sequence). The CDR3 length is 15 residues. This chain's CDR3 is CASSRASGNVETQYF. For the CDR3, the DNA is TGTGCCAGCAGTAGGGCTAGCGGGAATGTGGAGACCCAGTACTTC.

The chain carries TRBV15 and TRBJ1-2; D unresolved. The CDR3 consists of 15 residues. Trimming cost V 0 bases and J 0 bases, with 8 bases left between them. Germline assignment: CDR1 LNHNV and CDR2 YYDKDF (reference sequence). The CDR3 nucleotides are TGTGCCACCAGCAGAGAGAAAGTGACTAACTATGGCTACACCTTC. This sequence encodes CATSREKVTNYGYTF.